The 31 T cell receptor beta chains below come from one sample, sequenced in a study of patients and donors after allogeneic stem cell transplantation. MiXCR, run by TCRdb on the RT-PCR reads, gives a single entry per CDR3 protein. The sample consists of approximately 430,000 distinct CDR3 sequences, 15% to 20% of them appearing once. The specimen sequenced was blood, either unsorted or a sorted T cell fraction (not recorded which). The origin of the receptors is a human donor who was either an allogeneic HSCT recipient or a stem cell or donor lymphocyte infusion donor (not recorded which). It is not recorded whose cells these are; they may come from a transplant donor.

This clonotype was counted between two and nine times. The chain is built from TRBV5-1 and TRBJ1-6; possibly TRBD1 for D (5 bases). The CDR3 length is 15 residues. Germline CDR1 and CDR2: SGHRS and YFSETQ. V was trimmed by 2 bases and J by 9 bases, leaving 15 bases between them. The CDR3 nucleotides are TGCGCCAGCAGCTTTTGGGGGTTTGGCAGTTCACCCCTCCACTTT. It specifies CASSFWGFGSSPLHF. The variable domain in full, completed from reference TRBV5-1 and TRBJ1-6, reads KAGVTQTPRYLIKTRGQQVTLSCSPISGHRSVSWYQQTPGQGLQFLFEYFSETQRNKGNFPGRFSGRQFSNSRSEMNVSTLELGDSALYLCASSFWGFGSSPLHFGNGTRLTVT.

This clonotype was seen only a few times. V and J are TRBV4-1 and TRBJ2-2; D gene uncertain. This CDR3 spans 14 amino acids. Germline V gene sequence: CDR1 MGHRA, CDR2 YSYEKL. Trimming took 1 base from V and 11 from J, leaving 14 bases between them. The CDR3 sequence: CASSQVAERSELFF. In DNA, the CDR3 is TGCGCCAGCAGCCAAGTAGCAGAAAGGAGTGAGCTGTTTTTT.

The gene calls are TRBV5-1 and TRBJ2-1, with 7 bases matching TRBD1. The CDR3 has 15 amino acids. V dropped 3 bases and J dropped 8; count of bases not matched to a gene: 11. Germline-derived CDR1 and CDR2 are SGHRS and YFSETQ. The CDR3 DNA reads as TGCGCCAGCAGCTCCGGACAGGTCTGGAACGATGAGCAGTTCTTC. Its translation: CASSSGQVWNDEQFF.

The V and J genes are TRBV9 and TRBJ2-2; D gene ambiguous. The CDR3 spans 17 residues. Germline values: CDR1 SGDLS, CDR2 YYNGEE. V gave up 0 bases and J gave up 2 bases, with 14 bases separating them. CDR3 residues: CASSVEGGFRNTGELFF. In DNA form, the CDR3 reads TGTGCCAGCAGCGTAGAGGGTGGTTTCCGAAACACCGGGGAGCTGTTTTTT.

This clonotype has a handful of counts. The J gene is TRBJ2-2, the V gene TRBV4-1, with TRBD2 matching 13 bases. Unmatched junction bases numbered 9, after V lost 5 bases and J lost 9 bases. The CDR3 contains 16 residues. Germline V CDR1 and CDR2: MGHRA, YSYEKL. This chain's CDR3 is CASSFAGTSGIRELFF. In DNA form, the CDR3 reads TGCGCCAGCAGCTTCGCCGGGACTAGCGGGATTAGGGAGCTGTTTTTT.

The chain has TRBV5-6 and TRBJ1-2; tentative D call: TRBD1 (5 bases). The V end lost 4 bases, the J end lost 1 base, and 17 bases lay between the germline ends. The CDR3 contains 16 residues. Looked up from germline, CDR1 is SGHDT and CDR2 is YYEEEE. The CDR3 DNA sequence: TGTGCCAGCAGCGATAAACGACAGCTGTTTAACTATGGCTACACCTTC. It specifies CASSDKRQLFNYGYTF.

The V gene is TRBV27, the J gene TRBJ2-1; no clear D. The CDR3 extends over 11 amino acids. From germline, CDR1 is MNHEY and CDR2 SMNVEV (reference sequence). V gave up 3 bases and J gave up 9 bases, with 6 bases separating them. This CDR3 reads CASSFNSEQFF. CDR3 DNA: TGTGCCAGCAGTTTCAATTCTGAGCAGTTCTTC.

This clonotype was recorded many times. This rearrangement joins TRBV11-3 to TRBJ2-7; D is possibly TRBD1 (5 bases). This CDR3 is 12 amino acids long. The V gene lost 2 bases and the J gene lost 5 bases, with 7 bases spanning the gap. CDR1 is SGHNT and CDR2 is YENEEA in the germline V gene. This CDR3 is CASSLQGHEQYF. The CDR3, as DNA: TGTGCCAGCAGCTTACAGGGTCACGAGCAGTACTTC.

The chain combines TRBV21-1 with TRBJ2-3; no check of the table's D call, TRBD2, against the DNA was made. TRBV21-1 is a listed pseudogene. This CDR3 has 15 amino acids. As DNA, the CDR3 is TGTGCCAGCAGTGAGACTACGATCGGCACAGATACGCAGTATTTT. Amino acids: CASSETTIGTDTQYF.

J is TRBJ2-7 and V is TRBV20-1, with D perhaps TRBD1 (5 bases). With 6 bases removed from V and 0 bases from J, the gap between germline ends came to 18 bases. This CDR3 region has 15 residues. CDR1 is DFQATT, CDR2 SNEGSKA, per germline (reference sequence). In DNA, the CDR3 is TGCAGTGCCCCGTTGTCGACAGTCCTCTCCTACGAGCAGTACTTC. Translated: CSAPLSTVLSYEQYF.

This chain uses TRBV10-1 with TRBJ2-1, with TRBD2 as a possible D gene (6 bases). Germline CDR1 reads WNHNN; CDR2 reads SYGVQD (reference sequence). The germline V and J ends were trimmed by 4 bases and 5 bases, with 12 bases remaining between them. There are 14 residues in the CDR3. The CDR3 bases are TGCGCCAGCAGTGCCGGGACTTATAACAATGAGCAGTTCTTC. It translates to CASSAGTYNNEQFF.

The rearrangement uses TRBV6-2 or TRBV6-3 and TRBJ1-2, with a possible D match to TRBD1 (6 bases). Germline values: CDR1 MNHEY, CDR2 SVGEGT. The CDR3 loop spans 12 amino acids. The ends were cut back, 4 bases at V and 9 bases at J, with 12 bases in the middle. The chain's CDR3 is CASSSLTGSYTF. CDR3 coding DNA: TGTGCCAGCAGTTCCTTGACAGGAAGCTACACCTTC.

This clonotype was detected many times. This chain connects TRBV5-1 to TRBJ1-6, with TRBD1 matching 7 bases. The V and J ends lost 0 bases and 3 bases, in that order; junction bases with no gene match: 6. The CDR3 runs 17 residues. Looked up from germline, CDR1 is SGHRS and CDR2 is YFSETQ. The CDR3 reads CASSLDPGGDYNSPLHF. DNA for the CDR3: TGCGCCAGCAGCTTGGATCCAGGGGGGGACTATAATTCACCCCTCCACTTT. The full variable domain, completed using reference TRBV5-1 and TRBJ1-6, is KAGVTQTPRYLIKTRGQQVTLSCSPISGHRSVSWYQQTPGQGLQFLFEYFSETQRNKGNFPGRFSGRQFSNSRSEMNVSTLELGDSALYLCASSLDPGGDYNSPLHFGNGTRLTVT.

This clonotype was observed a few times. The V call is TRBV15, the J call TRBJ2-5; D is possibly TRBD2 (7 bases). The germline gives CDR1 LNHNV, CDR2 YYDKDF (reference sequence). V was trimmed by 0 bases and J by 4 bases, leaving 18 bases between them. The CDR3 length is 17 residues. This CDR3 is CATSRDPLWGGRETQYF. For the CDR3, the DNA is TGTGCCACCAGCAGAGATCCGCTTTGGGGGGGCCGAGAGACCCAGTACTTC.

This clonotype was recorded many times. CDR3 sequence reads: CASSQTGRGWTDTQYF. CDR3 nucleotides: TGCGCCAGCAGCCAAACGGGGCGGGGTTGGACAGATACGCAGTATTTT. This rearrangement joins TRBV4-3 to TRBJ2-3, with D maybe TRBD2 (6 bases). Trimming stripped 2 bases from V and 3 bases from J, with 15 bases between. Germline CDR1 reads LGHNA; CDR2 reads YSLEER. The CDR3 extends over 16 amino acids.

The chain employs TRBV2 and TRBJ1-1, with 7 bases fitting TRBD1. Trimming removed 5 bases from V and 7 bases from J; junction bases left unmatched: 10. CDR1 and CDR2 from the germline V gene are SNHLY and FYNNEI. The CDR3 sequence is 14 residues long. CDR3 DNA: TGTGCCAGCAGTAGCGCAGGGGGGCCAGGTGAAGCTTTCTTT. Protein: CASSSAGGPGEAFF.

This clonotype was seen at least ten times. V gene TRBV5-6 combines with J gene TRBJ1-2, with TRBD1 as a possible D gene (5 bases). Trimming removed 5 bases at V and 4 bases at J, with 18 bases between. This CDR3 spans 15 amino acids. In germline, CDR1 is SGHDT, CDR2 YYEEEE. In DNA, the CDR3 is TGTGCCAGCAGTCCGCGCGGGGGGGGGAGCTATGGCTACACCTTC. This gives the protein CASSPRGGGSYGYTF.

The J gene is TRBJ1-2, the V gene TRBV7-9, with 12 bases identical to TRBD1. V lost 11 bases to trimming and J lost 8 bases; unmatched junction nucleotides: 9. Germline V gene lookup returns CDR1 SEHNR and CDR2 FQNEAQ (reference sequence). The CDR3 length is 13 residues. The CDR3 loop reads CAQPGQGARGYTF. DNA of the CDR3: TGTGCCCAGCCGGGACAGGGGGCGCGGGGCTACACCTTC.

This clonotype occurred a few times. This chain uses TRBV24-1 with TRBJ2-2; possibly TRBD1 or TRBD2 for D (5 bases each). The CDR3 length is 19 residues. Trimming pared 3 bases from V and 1 base from J, leaving 20 bases between. Per the germline V gene, CDR1 is KGHDR and CDR2 is SFDVKD. This CDR3 reads CATSDPSSPGRKNTGELFF. The CDR3 DNA is TGTGCCACCAGTGATCCCTCCTCACCGGGACGGAAGAACACCGGGGAGCTGTTTTTT.

This clonotype was counted a few times. The chain recombines TRBV9 with TRBJ2-4, with TRBD1 matching 7 bases. Trimming cost V 3 bases and J 6 bases; bases outside gene matches: 0. This CDR3 is built from 12 residues. The germline V gene encodes CDR1 SGDLS and CDR2 YYNGEE. DNA of the CDR3: TGTGCCAGCAGCGGACAGGGAAACATTCAGTACTTC. Translating it yields CASSGQGNIQYF.

This clonotype was seen a few times. V is TRBV10-3 and J is TRBJ2-3, with D possibly called TRBD1 or TRBD2 (5 bases each). Looked up from germline, CDR1 is ENHRY and CDR2 is SYGVKD. Trimming pared 0 bases from V and 1 base from J, leaving 14 bases between. The CDR3 runs to 17 residues. The CDR3 DNA is TGTGCCATCAGTGAGTCCAAGAAGGTGGGGGGCACAGATACGCAGTATTTT. Translated, it gives CAISESKKVGGTDTQYF.

This chain connects TRBV25-1 to TRBJ1-2; D perhaps matches TRBD1 (6 bases). Germline-derived CDR1 and CDR2 are MGHDK and SYGVNS. The CDR3 has 14 residues. The ends were cut back, 3 bases at V and 3 bases at J, with 11 bases in the middle. The CDR3 is CASSDTGIYYGYTF. Written as DNA, the CDR3 is TGTGCCAGCAGTGACACAGGGATATACTATGGCTACACCTTC.

This clonotype turned up a few times. V usage is TRBV7-9 and J usage is TRBJ2-7; 9 bases are shared with TRBD1. V shed 2 bases, J shed 2 bases, and the junction held 7 bases outside the gene matches. Germline V CDR1 and CDR2: SEHNR, FQNEAQ (reference sequence). The CDR3 is 16 amino acids. This CDR3 reads CASSLPGTGRPYEQYF. The CDR3 region has the DNA TGTGCCAGCAGCTTACCCGGGACAGGGAGACCCTACGAGCAGTACTTC.

This clonotype was detected ten times or more. The chain combines TRBV18 with TRBJ2-5; no firm D call. The CDR3 runs 15 residues. V was clipped by 3 bases and J by 7 bases, with 18 bases between them. Germline lookup yields CDR1 KGHSH and CDR2 LQKENI. CDR3 region: CASSPREEPTPTQYF. DNA for the CDR3: TGTGCCAGCTCACCCCGAGAGGAGCCAACCCCGACCCAGTACTTC.

This chain links TRBV20-1 with TRBJ1-1; a weak D match, TRBD1 (6 bases). Germline assignment: CDR1 DFQATT and CDR2 SNEGSKA (reference sequence). V was cut by 3 bases and J by 4 bases, with 18 bases left in between. CDR3 size: 15 residues. The CDR3 DNA sequence: TGCAGTGCTAGTCCCCTGGACAGACGGGGCACTGAAGCTTTCTTT. This encodes CSASPLDRRGTEAFF.

This clonotype was observed a few times. This chain connects TRBV4-1 to TRBJ1-1; weak D call: TRBD1 (5 bases). Deletions cut 0 bases from V and 4 bases from J, with 15 bases between. Looked up from germline, CDR1 is MGHRA and CDR2 is YSYEKL. The CDR3 sequence is 16 residues long. CDR3 nucleotide sequence: TGCGCCAGCAGCCAAGAAGACGGGGGGGTCTTCACTGAAGCTTTCTTT. Translation: CASSQEDGGVFTEAFF.

V usage is TRBV20-1 and J usage is TRBJ1-5, with D uncertain. The V end was cut by 6 bases, the J end by 7 bases, with 13 bases between. The CDR3 extends over 12 amino acids. CDR1 and CDR2 from the germline V gene are DFQATT and SNEGSKA (reference sequence). The CDR3: CSANVKRQPQHF. The CDR3 DNA reads TGCAGTGCCAACGTAAAGCGGCAGCCCCAGCATTTT.

V usage is TRBV28 and J usage is TRBJ2-1; the match to TRBD2 covers 14 bases. The germline V gene encodes CDR1 MDHEN and CDR2 SYDVKM. V shed 4 bases and J 9 bases; nucleotides not matched to a gene: 8. The CDR3 spans 16 residues. The CDR3 is CASSSPGLAGAGEQFF. The CDR3 region has the DNA TGTGCCAGCAGTTCACCGGGACTAGCGGGAGCTGGTGAGCAGTTCTTC.

The chain has TRBV4-2 and TRBJ2-5; D may correspond to TRBD1 or TRBD2 (6 bases each). The germline V and J ends were trimmed by 4 bases and 0 bases, with 12 bases remaining between them. Germline V gene lookup returns CDR1 LGHNA and CDR2 YNFKEQ. This CDR3 has 15 amino acids. Written as DNA, the CDR3 is TGTGCCAGCAGCCCGAAGGGGGGCGACCAAGAGACCCAGTACTTC. Translating gives CASSPKGGDQETQYF.

The rearrangement uses TRBV7-9 and TRBJ2-3; possibly TRBD1 for D (5 bases). The V gene's germline CDR1 is SEHNR and CDR2 FQNEAQ (reference sequence). Trimming removed 3 bases at V and 2 bases at J, with 15 bases between. This CDR3 is 16 amino acids long. The CDR3 sequence is CASSFTEDINTDTQYF. Here the CDR3 DNA reads TGTGCCAGCAGCTTTACCGAGGACATAAACACAGATACGCAGTATTTT.

V usage is TRBV29-1 and J usage is TRBJ1-3; D is ambiguous. Germline CDR1 and CDR2: SQVTM and ANQGSEA. Trimming left V 4 bases short and J 0 bases short, with 7 bases between. The CDR3 runs 13 residues. The CDR3 sequence is CSVGGSSGNTIYF. DNA for the CDR3: TGCAGCGTTGGCGGGAGCTCTGGAAACACCATATATTTT.